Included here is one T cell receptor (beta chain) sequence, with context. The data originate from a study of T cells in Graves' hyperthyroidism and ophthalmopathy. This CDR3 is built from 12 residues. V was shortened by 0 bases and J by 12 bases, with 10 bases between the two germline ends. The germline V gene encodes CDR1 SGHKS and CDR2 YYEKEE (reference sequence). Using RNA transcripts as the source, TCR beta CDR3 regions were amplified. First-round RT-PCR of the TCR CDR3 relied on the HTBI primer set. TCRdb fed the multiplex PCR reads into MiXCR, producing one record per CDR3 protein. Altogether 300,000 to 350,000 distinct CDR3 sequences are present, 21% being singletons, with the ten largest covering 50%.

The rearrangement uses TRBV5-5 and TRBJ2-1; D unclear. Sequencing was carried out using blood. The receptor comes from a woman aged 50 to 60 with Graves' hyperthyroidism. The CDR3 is CASSLDTKRQFF. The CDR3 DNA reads TGTGCCAGCAGCTTGGATACAAAACGGCAGTTCTTC.